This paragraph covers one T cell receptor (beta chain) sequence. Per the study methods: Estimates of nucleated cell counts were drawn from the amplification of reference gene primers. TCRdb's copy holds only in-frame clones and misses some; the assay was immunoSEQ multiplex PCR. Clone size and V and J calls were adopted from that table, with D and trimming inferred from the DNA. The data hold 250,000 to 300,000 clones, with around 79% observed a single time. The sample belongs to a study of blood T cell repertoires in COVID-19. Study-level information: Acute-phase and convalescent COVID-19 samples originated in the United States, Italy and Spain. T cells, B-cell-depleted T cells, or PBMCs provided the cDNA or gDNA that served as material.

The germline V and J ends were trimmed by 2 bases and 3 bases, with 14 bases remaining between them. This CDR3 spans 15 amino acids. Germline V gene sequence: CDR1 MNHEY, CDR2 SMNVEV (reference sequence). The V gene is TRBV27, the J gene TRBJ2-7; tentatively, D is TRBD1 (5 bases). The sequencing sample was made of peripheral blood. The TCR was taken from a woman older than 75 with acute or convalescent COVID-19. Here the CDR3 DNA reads TGTGCCAGCAGTTTAGACTTTTATAGGGGCTACGAGCAGTACTTC. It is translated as CASSLDFYRGYEQYF.